The 15 T cell receptor beta chains reported below all come from one sample, sequenced in a study of T cell changes during pregnancy in multiple sclerosis. This table comes from immunoSEQ multiplex PCR, and its TCRdb copy is limited to in-frame clones, with some not included. The table shows more than 40,000 clones, with about 89% occurring only once. The specimen was CD4+ T cells from peripheral blood mononuclear cells, collected in the first trimester of pregnancy. The receptors derive from a female donor with multiple sclerosis, enrolled in a pregnancy study.

The chain carries TRBV18 and TRBJ2-5, with D possibly matching TRBD1 (8 bases). This CDR3 has 14 amino acids. In germline, CDR1 is KGHSH, CDR2 LQKENI. The ends were cut back, 4 bases at V and 4 bases at J, with 13 bases in the middle. The CDR3 nucleotides are TGTGCCAGCTCACGGACAGGGAGGGTAGAGACCCAGTACTTC. Its translation: CASSRTGRVETQYF. The full variable domain, rest sourced from reference TRBV18 and TRBJ2-5, is NAGVMQNPRHLVRRRGQEARLRCSPMKGHSHVYWYRQLPEEGLKFMVYLQKENIIDESGMPKERFSAEFPKEGPSILRIQQVVRGDSAAYFCASSRTGRVETQYFGPGTRLLVL.

The CDR3 is CAISRDSVSLEAFF. The CDR3 nucleotides are TGTGCCATCAGCCGGGACAGTGTCTCCCTGGAAGCTTTCTTT. The chain uses TRBV10-3 and TRBJ1-1; 7 nucleotides agree with TRBD1. Trimming at V came to 6 bases and at J to 8 bases, leaving 12 bases not matched to a gene. CDR1 and CDR2 (germline): ENHRY, SYGVKD. The CDR3 contains 14 residues.

This clone appeared once. The J gene is TRBJ2-1, the V gene TRBV12-5; D is undetermined. The CDR3 has 13 residues. Germline V lookup: CDR1 LGHNT, CDR2 FRNRAP. Trimming cost V 2 bases and J 5 bases, with 7 bases left between them. The DNA for the CDR3 is TGTGCTAGTGGTTTGCCAAACAACAATGAGCAGTTCTTC. Amino acids: CASGLPNNNEQFF.

The rearrangement links TRBV29-1 to TRBJ2-2; 13 bases fit TRBD2. The CDR3 covers 14 residues. J lost 4 bases, V lost 6 bases, and 2 bases had no gene match. Germline V gene data show CDR1 as SQVTM and CDR2 as ANQGSEA. The CDR3 DNA is TGCAGCGTCGGACTAGCGGGGGTCACCGGGGAGCTGTTTTTT. It codes for CSVGLAGVTGELFF.

The chain couples TRBV28 to TRBJ2-7; 12 nucleotides line up with TRBD2. Germline V lookup: CDR1 MDHEN, CDR2 SYDVKM. With V trimmed by 2 bases and J by 6 bases, 5 bases remained unmatched. The CDR3 is 15 residues long. The CDR3 loop is CASSLAASGRGEQYF. The CDR3 bases are TGTGCCAGCAGTTTAGCGGCTAGCGGGAGGGGCGAGCAGTACTTC.

V is TRBV5-4 and J is TRBJ2-7; TRBD2 matches 10 bases. From germline, CDR1 is SGHNT and CDR2 YYREEE (reference sequence). The V and J ends lost 2 bases and 4 bases, in that order; junction bases with no gene match: 9. The CDR3 extends over 16 amino acids. The CDR3 protein is CASSLPGGTSEYEQYF. The CDR3 DNA sequence: TGTGCCAGCAGCTTACCAGGCGGGACTAGCGAATACGAGCAGTACTTC.

CDR3 residues: CASSTQGVGEKLFF. CDR3 DNA sequence: TGTGCCAGCAGTACACAGGGGGTGGGTGAAAAACTGTTTTTT. The V gene is TRBV28, the J gene TRBJ1-4, with TRBD1 matching over 8 bases. The CDR3 has 14 amino acids. Germline CDR1 and CDR2: MDHEN and SYDVKM. Trimming at V came to 5 bases and at J to 7 bases, leaving 6 bases not matched to a gene.

This clone appeared a single time. The rearrangement joins TRBV18 to TRBJ1-2; D possibly corresponds to TRBD1 (6 bases). Germline V gene sequence: CDR1 KGHSH, CDR2 LQKENI. V was cut by 3 bases and J by 6 bases, with 17 bases left in between. The CDR3 extends over 15 amino acids. DNA of the CDR3: TGTGCCAGCTCACCCTCTGGAAAGGGGGGGCATGGCTACACCTTC. Its protein product is CASSPSGKGGHGYTF.

The CDR3 protein is CASSYDGSYTGELFF. CDR3 coding DNA: TGTGCCAGCAGTTACGATGGTAGCTACACCGGGGAGCTGTTTTTT. The chain uses TRBV6-5 and TRBJ2-2; no clear D gene. V lost 2 bases and J lost 3, with 10 bases in between. CDR1 MNHEY and CDR2 SVGAGI come from the germline V gene. This CDR3 has 15 residues.

V is TRBV2 and J is TRBJ2-7; TRBD1 agrees at 7 bases. Germline CDR1 is SNHLY and CDR2 is FYNNEI. Trimming cost V 9 bases and J 2 bases; bases outside gene matches: 1. CDR3 length: 11 residues. CDR3 region: CASGTAYEQYF. CDR3 DNA: TGTGCCAGTGGGACAGCCTACGAGCAGTACTTC.

This clone was found a few times. This chain connects TRBV7-9 to TRBJ1-3, with TRBD1 matching over 7 bases. CDR1 is SEHNR and CDR2 is FQNEAQ in the germline V gene (reference sequence). This CDR3 is 14 amino acids long. V trimming: 3 bases; J trimming: 4 bases; junction bases outside the gene matches: 3. The CDR3 DNA sequence: TGTGCCAGCAGCTTCGACAGGGTCGGAAACACCATATATTTT. Encoded protein: CASSFDRVGNTIYF.

The chain combines TRBV6-1 with TRBJ2-1; TRBD2 agrees at 8 bases. The trim removed 4 bases at V and 6 bases at J, leaving 11 bases unmatched. The CDR3 is 16 residues long. From germline, CDR1 is MNHNS and CDR2 SASEGT. This CDR3 reads CASSGLASRRINEQFF. CDR3 coding DNA: TGTGCCAGCAGTGGACTAGCGTCTCGACGAATCAATGAGCAGTTCTTC.

This clone was seen only once. The chain uses TRBV21-1 and TRBJ2-7; the table's TRBD2 call for D was not verified on the DNA. TRBV21-1 is assigned pseudogene status. The CDR3 totals 16 residues. Written as DNA, the CDR3 is TGTGCCAGCAGCGCAGCGGTAGTAAATATAATCTACGAGCAGTACTTC. Residues: CASSAAVVNIIYEQYF.

V is TRBV10-1 and J is TRBJ1-6, with 9 bases identical to TRBD1. Trimming took 2 bases from V and 9 from J; bases not matched to a gene: 5. Germline V gene sequence: CDR1 WNHNN, CDR2 SYGVQD (reference sequence). This CDR3 is 15 amino acids long. DNA for the CDR3: TGCGCCAGCAGTGAGACCGGGACAGGGTGTTCACCCCTCCACTTT. This sequence encodes CASSETGTGCSPLHF.

V is TRBV7-6 and J is TRBJ2-5; perhaps TRBD2 as D (6 bases). Trimming took off 7 bases at V and 5 bases at J, with 17 bases between the two ends. Germline values: CDR1 SGHVS, CDR2 FNYEAQ. The CDR3 has 14 amino acids. The CDR3 DNA follows: TGTGCCAGCACCCCAAGCGGGCGCGGGGAGACCCAGTACTTC. This codes for CASTPSGRGETQYF.